One and the same sample provided the 8 T cell receptor beta chains below, sequenced in a study of blood T cells in healthy people across ages. With a J-beta primer mix and a sample-barcoded 5' primer, a second PCR ran roughly 6 to 11 cycles. TCRdb itself ran the 5' RACE reads through MiXCR, one entry per CDR3 protein. This table holds about 1.1 million distinct CDR3 sequences, around two fifths found once. The sequenced sample consisted of blood. These receptor sequences come from a man aged 18 to 29 in good health.

This clonotype was counted between two and nine times. V gene TRBV14 combines with J gene TRBJ2-1; D unresolved. Per germline, CDR1 SGHDN and CDR2 FVKESK. The germline V and J ends were trimmed by 0 bases and 6 bases, with 9 bases remaining between them. This CDR3 has 14 residues. CDR3 bases: TGTGCCAGCAGCCAAGATCAACCCAGCAATGAGCAGTTCTTC. Its translation is CASSQDQPSNEQFF.

V gene TRBV7-8 combines with J gene TRBJ2-4, with D tentatively TRBD2 (6 bases). V dropped 2 bases and J dropped 2 bases, with 7 bases sitting between them. The CDR3 has 14 residues. In germline, CDR1 is SGHVS, CDR2 FQNEAQ. The CDR3 loop reads CASSLRGSKNIQYF. The CDR3 bases are TGTGCCAGCAGCTTACGGGGGTCCAAAAACATTCAGTACTTC.

The V call is TRBV6-6, the J call TRBJ1-1, with 10 bases that match TRBD1. This CDR3 is built from 13 residues. V dropped 5 bases and J dropped 6; count of bases not matched to a gene: 3. From germline, CDR1 is MNHNY and CDR2 SVGAGI (reference sequence). The CDR3 loop is CASSHGQGAEAFF. Here the CDR3 DNA reads TGTGCCAGCAGTCATGGACAGGGGGCTGAAGCTTTCTTT.

V is TRBV5-4 and J is TRBJ2-1; TRBD2 is a possible D gene (6 bases). Germline CDR1 is SGHNT and CDR2 is YYREEE (reference sequence). V was pared by 4 bases and J by 0 bases, with 11 bases between. The CDR3 consists of 15 residues. The CDR3 DNA sequence: TGTGCCAGCAGCGCGGGTAGCGGCTCCTACAATGAGCAGTTCTTC. Its protein is CASSAGSGSYNEQFF.

The chain couples TRBV20-1 to TRBJ1-5, with 10 bases matching TRBD1. The V segment lost 2 bases and the J segment 7 bases; nucleotides outside the gene matches: 14. CDR1 DFQATT and CDR2 SNEGSKA come from the germline V gene (reference sequence). The CDR3 runs to 17 residues. The DNA of the CDR3 is TGCAGTGCTAGAAATCCTTCCGGGACAGGGGCAGGACAGCCCCAGCATTTT. Translating it yields CSARNPSGTGAGQPQHF.

The CDR3 DNA reads as TGTGCCAGCACCTTCCGGGACCTTCGCTATGGCTACACCTTC. It specifies CASTFRDLRYGYTF. This rearrangement joins TRBV5-6 to TRBJ1-2, with D tentatively TRBD1 (5 bases). The CDR3 runs to 14 residues. Trimming pared 6 bases from V and 4 bases from J, leaving 16 bases between. Per germline, CDR1 SGHDT and CDR2 YYEEEE.

This clonotype was picked up a small number of times. The V gene is TRBV29-1, the J gene TRBJ1-1, with TRBD1 as a possible D gene (6 bases). V was clipped by 3 bases and J by 1 base, with 9 bases between them. CDR1 is SQVTM and CDR2 is ANQGSEA in the germline V gene. The length of the CDR3 is 13 residues. In nucleotides, the CDR3 is TGCAGCGTTGATGACAGGCCGAACACTGAAGCTTTCTTT. Protein sequence: CSVDDRPNTEAFF.

V and J are TRBV7-2 and TRBJ1-6; TRBD1 matches at 7 bases. V trimming: 2 bases; J trimming: 3 bases; junction bases outside the gene matches: 1. This CDR3 contains 15 residues. Germline V CDR1 and CDR2: SGHTA, FQGNSA. CDR3 region: CASSLRQGYNSPLHF. DNA for the CDR3: TGTGCCAGCAGCTTAAGACAGGGCTATAATTCACCCCTCCACTTT.